Following are 7 T cell receptor beta chains from one sample sequenced in a study of T-cell reconstitution after alpha-beta-depleted transplantation in children. Unique molecular identifiers were incorporated when the TCRbeta library was constructed. TCRdb reanalysed the PCR reads using MiXCR and keeps one entry per CDR3 protein. There are 300,000 or so distinct CDR3 sequences in the sample; 20% to 30% occur only once, and 9.5% to 12% lies in the top ten. The sequences come from PBMCs, mostly from graft donor cells, collected 180 days after TCRalphabeta/CD19-depleted stem cell transplant. These receptors were taken from a male patient younger than 18 who had a stem cell transplant for acute lymphoblastic leukemia, so the T cells may come from the graft donor.

This clonotype was found a few times. This sequence joins TRBV29-1 and TRBJ2-3; no firm D call. V lost 3 bases to trimming and J lost 0 bases, with 13 bases between them. The germline CDR1 and CDR2 sequences are SQVTM and ANQGSEA. This CDR3 has 15 residues. CDR3 region: CSVDGQEASTDTQYF. The DNA for the CDR3 is TGCAGCGTTGATGGCCAAGAAGCTAGCACAGATACGCAGTATTTT.

This clonotype was counted a few times. The chain employs TRBV7-3 and TRBJ2-7; no clear D gene. The CDR3 covers 12 residues. Germline V gene data show CDR1 as SGHTA and CDR2 as FQGTGA. V lost 5 bases and J 7 bases, leaving 12 bases between the germline ends. The DNA of the CDR3 is TGTGCCAGCAGCCCGGCTCCCGGGGAGCAGTACTTC. Translation: CASSPAPGEQYF.

This clonotype has only a few counts. Sequence at one end of the junction differs from germline and may be a read error. The chain combines TRBV9 with TRBJ2-1; no definite D call. Germline CDR1 and CDR2: SGDLS and YYNGEE. CDR3 size: 13 residues. The DNA of the CDR3 is TGTGCCAGAAGCGTAGCTATAGGGAATGAGCAGTTCTTC. Residues: CARSVAIGNEQFF.

The gene calls are TRBV7-8 and TRBJ2-5; TRBD2 agrees at 12 bases. Germline CDR1 SGHVS, CDR2 FQNEAQ. This CDR3 comprises 13 residues. The J segment lost 5 bases and the V segment lost 6 bases, leaving 1 base of the junction unmatched. Written as DNA, the CDR3 is TGTGCCAGCAGGCTAGCGGGAGGGGAGACCCAGTACTTC. Its translation: CASRLAGGETQYF.

This chain connects TRBV7-9 to TRBJ1-2; the D is unclear. CDR1 SEHNR and CDR2 FQNEAQ come from the germline V gene (reference sequence). V was clipped by 5 bases and J by 4 bases, with 17 bases between them. The CDR3 totals 15 residues. The chain's CDR3 is CASSLYDPVSYGYTF. The DNA for the CDR3 is TGTGCCAGCAGCCTCTATGACCCCGTCTCCTATGGCTACACCTTC.

In this sample, this clonotype turned up a few times. The chain uses TRBV10-2 and TRBJ2-7, with 7 bases that match TRBD2. The germline gives CDR1 WSHSY, CDR2 SAAADI. V gave up 6 bases and J gave up 0 bases; unmatched junction bases: 5. The CDR3 is 14 residues long. The CDR3 region is CASRSGTSSYEQYF. The CDR3 nucleotides are TGCGCCAGCAGGAGCGGGACCAGCTCCTACGAGCAGTACTTC.

The chain combines TRBV5-1 with TRBJ2-7; 8 bases line up with TRBD2. The CDR3 is made up of 17 amino acids. Germline assignment: CDR1 SGHRS and CDR2 YFSETQ. V gave up 0 bases and J gave up 3 bases; unmatched junction bases: 11. The CDR3 bases are TGCGCCAGCAGCTTGGAACAGAGGACTAGCTCACGCTACGAGCAGTACTTC. Amino acids: CASSLEQRTSSRYEQYF.